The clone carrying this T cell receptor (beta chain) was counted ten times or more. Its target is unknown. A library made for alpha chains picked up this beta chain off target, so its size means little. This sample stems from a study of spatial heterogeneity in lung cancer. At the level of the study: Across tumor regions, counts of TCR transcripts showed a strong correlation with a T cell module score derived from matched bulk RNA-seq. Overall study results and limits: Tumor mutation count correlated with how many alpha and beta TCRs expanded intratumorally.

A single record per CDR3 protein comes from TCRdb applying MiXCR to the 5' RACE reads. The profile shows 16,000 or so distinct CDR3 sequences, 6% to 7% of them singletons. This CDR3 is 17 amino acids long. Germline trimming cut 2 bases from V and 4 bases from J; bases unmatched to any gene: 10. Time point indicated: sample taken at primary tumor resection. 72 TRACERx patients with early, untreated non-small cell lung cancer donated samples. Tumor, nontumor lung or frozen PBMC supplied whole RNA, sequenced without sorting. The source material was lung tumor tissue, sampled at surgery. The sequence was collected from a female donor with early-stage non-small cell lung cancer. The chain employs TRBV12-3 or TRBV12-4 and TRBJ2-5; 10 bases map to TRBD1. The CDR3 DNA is TGTGCCAGCAGTTTAAGGGTCCGACAGGGGGCAGGAGAGACCCAGTACTTC. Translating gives CASSLRVRQGAGETQYF.